This T cell receptor beta chain was captured in a study of blood T cell repertoires in COVID-19. Whole-study context: From the United States, Italy and Spain came samples of acute and convalescent COVID-19. From T cells, B-cell-depleted T cells, or PBMCs came the material, which was cDNA or gDNA.

Produced via immunoSEQ multiplex PCR; TCRdb's table is partial and in-frame only. In the table there are 150,000 to 200,000 clones, about 87% of which are singletons. With 6 bases removed from V and 5 bases from J, the gap between germline ends came to 16 bases. The CDR3 contains 14 residues. The germline V gene encodes CDR1 ENHRY and CDR2 SYGVKD. The sample comprised peripheral blood. This clonotype was sampled from a man between 18 and 29 years old with active or convalescent COVID-19. This sequence joins TRBV10-3 and TRBJ2-5; maybe TRBD1 (5 bases). The CDR3 region is CAISARQFVETQYF. The CDR3 DNA reads as TGTGCCATCAGCGCTAGACAGTTTGTGGAGACCCAGTACTTC.